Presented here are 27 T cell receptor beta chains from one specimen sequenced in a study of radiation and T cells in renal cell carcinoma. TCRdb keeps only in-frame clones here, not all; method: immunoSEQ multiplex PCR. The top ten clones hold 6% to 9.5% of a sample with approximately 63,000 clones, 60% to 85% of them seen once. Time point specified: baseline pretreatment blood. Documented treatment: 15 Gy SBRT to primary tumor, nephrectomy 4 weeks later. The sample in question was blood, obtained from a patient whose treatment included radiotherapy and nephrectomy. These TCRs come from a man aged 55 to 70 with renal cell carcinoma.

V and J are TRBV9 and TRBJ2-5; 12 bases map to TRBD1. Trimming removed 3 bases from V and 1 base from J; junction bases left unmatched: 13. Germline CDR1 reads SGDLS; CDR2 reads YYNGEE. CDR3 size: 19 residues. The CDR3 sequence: CASSDPGQGALPSQETQYF. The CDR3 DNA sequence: TGTGCCAGCAGCGATCCGGGACAGGGGGCTTTGCCGTCCCAAGAGACCCAGTACTTC.

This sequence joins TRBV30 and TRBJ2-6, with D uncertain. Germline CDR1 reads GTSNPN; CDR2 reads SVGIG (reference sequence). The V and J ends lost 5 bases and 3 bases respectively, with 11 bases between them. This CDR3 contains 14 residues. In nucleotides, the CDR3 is TGTGCCTGGGACCGGCGGATTGGGGCCAACGTCCTGACTTTC. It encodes CAWDRRIGANVLTF.

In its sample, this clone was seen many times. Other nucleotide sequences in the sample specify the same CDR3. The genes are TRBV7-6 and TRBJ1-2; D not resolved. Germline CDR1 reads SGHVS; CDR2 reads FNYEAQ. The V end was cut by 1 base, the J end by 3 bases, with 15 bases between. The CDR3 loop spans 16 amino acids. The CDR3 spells CASSLGRWGRDYGYTF. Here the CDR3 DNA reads TGTGCCAGCAGCTTAGGCCGGTGGGGTAGAGACTATGGCTACACCTTC.

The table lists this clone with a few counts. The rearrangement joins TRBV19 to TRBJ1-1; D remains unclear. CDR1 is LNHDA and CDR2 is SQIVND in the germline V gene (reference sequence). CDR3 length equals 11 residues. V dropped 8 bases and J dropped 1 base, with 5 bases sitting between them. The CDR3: CASRGNTEAFF. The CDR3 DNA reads TGTGCCAGTCGTGGGAACACTGAAGCTTTCTTT. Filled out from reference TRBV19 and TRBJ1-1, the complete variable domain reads DGGITQSPKYLFRKEGQNVTLSCEQNLNHDAMYWYRQDPGQGLRLIYYSQIVNDFQKGDIAEGYSVSREKKESFPLTVTSAQKNPTAFYLCASRGNTEAFFGQGTRLTVV.

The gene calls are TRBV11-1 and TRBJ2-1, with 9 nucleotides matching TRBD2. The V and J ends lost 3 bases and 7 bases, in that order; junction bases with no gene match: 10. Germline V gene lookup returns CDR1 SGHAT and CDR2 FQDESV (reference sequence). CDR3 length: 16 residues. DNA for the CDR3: TGTGCCAGCAGCTTGGGACTAGCCTCGAAAGTAAATGAGCAGTTCTTC. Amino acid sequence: CASSLGLASKVNEQFF.

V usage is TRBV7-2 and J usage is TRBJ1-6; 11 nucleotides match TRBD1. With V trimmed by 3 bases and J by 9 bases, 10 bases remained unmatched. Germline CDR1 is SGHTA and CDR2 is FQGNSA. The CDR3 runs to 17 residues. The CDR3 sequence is CASSLARDRGSGSPLHF. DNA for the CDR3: TGTGCCAGCAGCTTGGCCCGGGACAGGGGGTCGGGTTCACCCCTCCACTTT.

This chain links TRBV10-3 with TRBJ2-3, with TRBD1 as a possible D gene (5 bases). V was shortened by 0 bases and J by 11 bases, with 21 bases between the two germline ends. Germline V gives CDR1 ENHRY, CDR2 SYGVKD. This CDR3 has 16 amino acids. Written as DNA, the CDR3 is TGTGCCATCAGTGAGTCGACGGACGTGGCTCAGGGTGGGCAGTATTTT. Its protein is CAISESTDVAQGGQYF.

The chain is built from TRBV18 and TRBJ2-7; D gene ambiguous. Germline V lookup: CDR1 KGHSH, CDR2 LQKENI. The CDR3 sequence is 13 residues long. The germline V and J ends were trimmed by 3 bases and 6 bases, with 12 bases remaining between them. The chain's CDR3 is CASSPPSRREQYV. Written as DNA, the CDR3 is TGTGCCAGCTCACCCCCCTCCAGGCGCGAGCAGTACGTC.

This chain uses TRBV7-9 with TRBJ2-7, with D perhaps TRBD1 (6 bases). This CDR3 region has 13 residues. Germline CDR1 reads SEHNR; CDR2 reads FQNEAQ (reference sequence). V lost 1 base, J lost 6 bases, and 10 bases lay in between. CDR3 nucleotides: TGTGCCAGCAGCTTAGACAGGGTGGGCGAGCAGTACGTC. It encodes CASSLDRVGEQYV.

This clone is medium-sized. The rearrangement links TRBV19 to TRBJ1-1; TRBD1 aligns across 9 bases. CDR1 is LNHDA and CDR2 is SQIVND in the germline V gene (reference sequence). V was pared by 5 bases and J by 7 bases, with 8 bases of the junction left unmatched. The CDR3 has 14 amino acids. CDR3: CASSPRGQGYEAFF. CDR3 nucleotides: TGTGCCAGTAGTCCCCGGGGACAGGGTTATGAAGCTTTCTTT.

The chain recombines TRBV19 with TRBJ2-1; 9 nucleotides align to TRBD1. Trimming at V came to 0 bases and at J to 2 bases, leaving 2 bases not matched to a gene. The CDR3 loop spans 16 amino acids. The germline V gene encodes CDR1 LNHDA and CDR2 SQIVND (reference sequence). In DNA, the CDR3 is TGTGCCAGTAGTATAGATGGGGACAGGGCCTACAATGAGCAGTTCTTC. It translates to CASSIDGDRAYNEQFF.

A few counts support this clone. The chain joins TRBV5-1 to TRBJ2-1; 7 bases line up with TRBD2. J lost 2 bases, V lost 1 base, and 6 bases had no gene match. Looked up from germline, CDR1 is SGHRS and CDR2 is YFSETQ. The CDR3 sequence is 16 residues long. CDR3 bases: TGCGCCAGCAGCTTGACGGCTAGCGGAACCTACAATGAGCAGTTCTTC. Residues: CASSLTASGTYNEQFF. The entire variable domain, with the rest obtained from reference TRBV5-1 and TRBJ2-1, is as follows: KAGVTQTPRYLIKTRGQQVTLSCSPISGHRSVSWYQQTPGQGLQFLFEYFSETQRNKGNFPGRFSGRQFSNSRSEMNVSTLELGDSALYLCASSLTASGTYNEQFFGPGTRLTVL.

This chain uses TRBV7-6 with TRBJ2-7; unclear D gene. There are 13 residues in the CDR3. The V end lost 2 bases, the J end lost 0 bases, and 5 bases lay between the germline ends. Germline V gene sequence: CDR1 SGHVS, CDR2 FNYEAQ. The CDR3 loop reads CASSLSSSYEQYF. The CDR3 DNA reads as TGTGCCAGCAGCTTATCTTCCTCCTACGAGCAGTACTTC.

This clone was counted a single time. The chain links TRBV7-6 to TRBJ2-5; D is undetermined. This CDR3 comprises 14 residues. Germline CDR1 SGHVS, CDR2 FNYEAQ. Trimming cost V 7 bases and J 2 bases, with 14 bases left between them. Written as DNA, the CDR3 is TGTGCCAGCAACCAACCCAGTGGGCAAGAGACCCAGTACTTC. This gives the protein CASNQPSGQETQYF.

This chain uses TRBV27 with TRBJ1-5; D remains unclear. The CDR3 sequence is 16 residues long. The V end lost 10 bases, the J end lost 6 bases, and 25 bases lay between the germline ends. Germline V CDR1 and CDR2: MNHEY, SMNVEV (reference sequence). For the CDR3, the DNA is TGTGCCACTTTGCCCACCGTATCTCAATGGGGTCAGCCCCAGCATTTT. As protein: CATLPTVSQWGQPQHF.

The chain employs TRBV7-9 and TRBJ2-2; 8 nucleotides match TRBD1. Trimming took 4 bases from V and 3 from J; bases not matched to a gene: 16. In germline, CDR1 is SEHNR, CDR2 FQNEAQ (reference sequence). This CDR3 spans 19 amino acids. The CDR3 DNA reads TGTGCCAGCAGCTCCACACAGGGGGTAAAACATAAGGACACCGGGGAGCTGTTTTTT. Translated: CASSSTQGVKHKDTGELFF. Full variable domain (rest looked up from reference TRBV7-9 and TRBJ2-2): DTGVSQNPRHKITKRGQNVTFRCDPISEHNRLYWYRQTLGQGPEFLTYFQNEAQLEKSRLLSDRFSAERPKGSFSTLEIQRTEQGDSAMYLCASSSTQGVKHKDTGELFFGEGSRLTVL.

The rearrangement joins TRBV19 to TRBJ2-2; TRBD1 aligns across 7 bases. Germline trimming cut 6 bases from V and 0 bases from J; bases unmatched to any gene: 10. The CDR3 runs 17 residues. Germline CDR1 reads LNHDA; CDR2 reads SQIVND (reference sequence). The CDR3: CASRSSRGKTNTGELFF. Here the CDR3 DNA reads TGTGCCAGTAGAAGTTCCAGGGGGAAGACGAACACCGGGGAGCTGTTTTTT.

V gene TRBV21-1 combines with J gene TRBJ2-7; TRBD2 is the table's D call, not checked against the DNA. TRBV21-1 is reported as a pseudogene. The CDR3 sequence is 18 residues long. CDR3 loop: CASSEPGTTKRSSYEQYV. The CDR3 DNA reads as TGTGCCAGCAGCGAACCCGGGACTACAAAGAGGAGCTCCTACGAGCAGTACGTC.

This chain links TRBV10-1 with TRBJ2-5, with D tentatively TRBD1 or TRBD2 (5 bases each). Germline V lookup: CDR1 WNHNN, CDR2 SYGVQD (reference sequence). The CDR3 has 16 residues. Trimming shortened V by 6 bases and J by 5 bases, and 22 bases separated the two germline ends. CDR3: CASRRGRAFWGETQYF. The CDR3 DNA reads TGCGCCAGCAGGAGGGGTAGGGCTTTCTGGGGGGAGACCCAGTACTTC.

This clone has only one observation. This chain's CDR3 is CASSEALLGPFSGNTIYF. The CDR3 nucleotides read TGTGCCAGCAGTGAAGCGCTTCTTGGTCCCTTCTCTGGAAACACCATATATTTT. This rearrangement joins TRBV2 to TRBJ1-3; no definite D call. From germline, CDR1 is SNHLY and CDR2 FYNNEI. V lost 0 bases, J lost 0 bases, and 15 bases lay in between. The CDR3 length is 18 residues.

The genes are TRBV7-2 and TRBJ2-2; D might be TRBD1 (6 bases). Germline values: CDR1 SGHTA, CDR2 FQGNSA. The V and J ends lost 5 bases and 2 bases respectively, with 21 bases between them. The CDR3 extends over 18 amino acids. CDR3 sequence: CASSHQSGAAVNTGELFF. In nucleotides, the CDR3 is TGTGCCAGCAGCCACCAGTCAGGGGCGGCCGTTAACACCGGGGAGCTGTTTTTT. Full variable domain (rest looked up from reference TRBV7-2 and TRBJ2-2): GAGVSQSPSNKVTEKGKDVELRCDPISGHTALYWYRQSLGQGLEFLIYFQGNSAPDKSGLPSDRFSAERTGGSVSTLTIQRTQQEDSAVYLCASSHQSGAAVNTGELFFGEGSRLTVL.

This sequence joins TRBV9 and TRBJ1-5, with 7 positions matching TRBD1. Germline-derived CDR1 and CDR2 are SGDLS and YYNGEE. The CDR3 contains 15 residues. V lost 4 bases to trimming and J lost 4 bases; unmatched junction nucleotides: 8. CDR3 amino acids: CASSPGGLWNQPQHF. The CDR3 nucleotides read TGTGCCAGCAGCCCAGGGGGTCTATGGAATCAGCCCCAGCATTTT.

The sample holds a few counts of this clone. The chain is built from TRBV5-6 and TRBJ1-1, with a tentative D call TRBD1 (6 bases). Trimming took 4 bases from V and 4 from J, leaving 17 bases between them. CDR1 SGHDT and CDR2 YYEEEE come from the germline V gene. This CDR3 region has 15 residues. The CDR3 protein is CASSIDRTWGTEAFF. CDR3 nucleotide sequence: TGTGCCAGCAGCATTGACAGGACCTGGGGCACTGAAGCTTTCTTT.

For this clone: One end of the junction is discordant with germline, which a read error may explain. CDR3 region: CASSYLDRVDF. CDR3 sequence (DNA): TGTGCCAGCAGTTACTTGGACAGGGTTGACTTC. The J gene is TRBJ2-5, the V gene TRBV6-5; 8 bases align to TRBD1. Germline V gene data show CDR1 as MNHEY and CDR2 as SVGAGI. The CDR3 sequence is 11 residues long.

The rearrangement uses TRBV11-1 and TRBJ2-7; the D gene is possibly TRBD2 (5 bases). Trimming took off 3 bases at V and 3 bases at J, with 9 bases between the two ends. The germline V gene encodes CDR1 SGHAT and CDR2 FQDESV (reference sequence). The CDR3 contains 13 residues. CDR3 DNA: TGTGCCAGCAGCTTGAGGGCTGGCTACGAGCAGTACGTC. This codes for CASSLRAGYEQYV.

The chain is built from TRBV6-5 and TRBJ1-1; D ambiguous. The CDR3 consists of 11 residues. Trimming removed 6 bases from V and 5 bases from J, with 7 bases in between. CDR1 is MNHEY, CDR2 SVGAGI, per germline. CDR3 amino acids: CASRHLTEAFF. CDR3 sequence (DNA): TGTGCCAGCAGGCACCTTACTGAAGCTTTCTTT.

Here the CDR3 reads CASSLGPPTTYEQYF. CDR3 sequence (DNA): TGTGCCAGCAGCTTAGGCCCCCCGACAACCTACGAGCAGTACTTC. V gene TRBV7-2 combines with J gene TRBJ2-7; no clear D. This CDR3 has 15 residues. V lost 1 base to trimming and J lost 2 bases, with 12 bases between them. Germline loops: CDR1 SGHTA, CDR2 FQGNSA.